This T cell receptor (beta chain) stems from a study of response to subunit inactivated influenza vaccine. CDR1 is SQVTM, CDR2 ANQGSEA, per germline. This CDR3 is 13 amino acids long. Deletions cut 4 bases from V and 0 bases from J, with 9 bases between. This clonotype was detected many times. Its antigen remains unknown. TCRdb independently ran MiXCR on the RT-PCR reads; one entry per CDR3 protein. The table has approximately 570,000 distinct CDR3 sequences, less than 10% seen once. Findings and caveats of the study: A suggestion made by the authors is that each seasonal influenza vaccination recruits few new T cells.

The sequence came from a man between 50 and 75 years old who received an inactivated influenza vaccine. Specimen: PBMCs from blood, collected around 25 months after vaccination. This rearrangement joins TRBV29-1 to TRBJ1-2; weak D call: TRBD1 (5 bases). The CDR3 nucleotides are TGCAGCGTTGGCACAGGACCTAACTATGGCTACACCTTC. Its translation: CSVGTGPNYGYTF.